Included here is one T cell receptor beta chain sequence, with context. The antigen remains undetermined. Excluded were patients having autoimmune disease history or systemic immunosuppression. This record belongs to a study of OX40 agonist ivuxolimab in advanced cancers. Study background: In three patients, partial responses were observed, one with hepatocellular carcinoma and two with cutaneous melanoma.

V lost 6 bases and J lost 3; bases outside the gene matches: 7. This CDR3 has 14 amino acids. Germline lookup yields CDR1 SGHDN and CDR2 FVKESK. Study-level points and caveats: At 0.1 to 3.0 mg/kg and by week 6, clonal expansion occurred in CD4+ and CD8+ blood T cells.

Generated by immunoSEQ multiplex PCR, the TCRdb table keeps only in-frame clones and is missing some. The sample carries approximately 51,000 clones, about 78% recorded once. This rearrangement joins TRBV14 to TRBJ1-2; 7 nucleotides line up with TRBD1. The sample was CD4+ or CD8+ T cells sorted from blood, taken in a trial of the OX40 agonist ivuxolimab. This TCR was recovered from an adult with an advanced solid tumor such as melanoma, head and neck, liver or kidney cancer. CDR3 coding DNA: TGTGCCAGCAGTGCGACAGGGTTTTACTATGGCTACACCTTC. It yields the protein CASSATGFYYGYTF.